One sample yielded the 5 T cell receptor beta chains listed below, sequenced in a study of CD8 T cells in ankylosing spondylitis. From the 5' RACE reads, TCRdb called clonotypes with MiXCR, one entry per CDR3 protein. The table records a few hundred thousand distinct CDR3 sequences, more than 15% of them present only once. Study-level points and caveats: Seemingly characteristic of ankylosing spondylitis blood was a TCR beta motif consisting of 7 or 8 highly homologous variants.

For these receptors, no antigen is known. Sequenced sample: blood, either unsorted or a sorted T cell fraction (not recorded which). These receptors were taken from a male donor with ankylosing spondylitis.

J is TRBJ2-1 and V is TRBV5-4; D remains unclear. CDR1 and CDR2 from the germline V gene are SGHNT and YYREEE (reference sequence). V lost 4 bases and J lost 5, with 16 bases in between. This CDR3 is built from 15 residues. The CDR3 loop is CASSPNPPTHNEQFF. The CDR3 nucleotides read TGTGCCAGCAGCCCCAACCCACCGACCCACAATGAGCAGTTCTTC.

The V and J genes are TRBV5-1 and TRBJ1-2; D ambiguous. Germline CDR1 and CDR2: SGHRS and YFSETQ. This CDR3 is built from 17 residues. The ends were cut back, 4 bases at V and 0 bases at J, with 19 bases in the middle. The CDR3 DNA sequence: TGCGCCAGCAGCCGCCGCGGTAGTGGGGAAGCTAACTATGGCTACACCTTC. This sequence encodes CASSRRGSGEANYGYTF.

This clonotype occurred a few times. This chain joins TRBV29-1 and TRBJ1-3, with 7 bases matching TRBD1. Germline V gene sequence: CDR1 SQVTM, CDR2 ANQGSEA. J lost 5 bases, V lost 5 bases, and 6 bases had no gene match. The CDR3 spans 13 residues. CDR3 coding DNA: TGCAGCGTTATCGGGACAGCTAGAAACACCATATATTTT. Translation gives CSVIGTARNTIYF.

This clonotype appeared a few times. This chain connects TRBV7-2 to TRBJ2-7; D is undetermined. V was trimmed by 3 bases and J by 1 base, leaving 10 bases between them. CDR3 length: 14 residues. Germline-derived CDR1 and CDR2 are SGHTA and FQGNSA. The CDR3 DNA reads TGTGCCAGCAGCTTGACGGACCGTTCCTACGAGCAGTACTTC. This codes for CASSLTDRSYEQYF.

There are a few counts of this clonotype. The gene calls are TRBV7-6 and TRBJ1-2; 8 positions match TRBD1. This CDR3 comprises 16 residues. CDR1 and CDR2 (germline): SGHVS, FNYEAQ. Trimming at V came to 1 base and at J to 4 bases, leaving 8 bases not matched to a gene. The CDR3 DNA is TGTGCCAGCAGCTTAGAGGGGACCAGGGGGCCCTATGGCTACACCTTC. Protein: CASSLEGTRGPYGYTF.